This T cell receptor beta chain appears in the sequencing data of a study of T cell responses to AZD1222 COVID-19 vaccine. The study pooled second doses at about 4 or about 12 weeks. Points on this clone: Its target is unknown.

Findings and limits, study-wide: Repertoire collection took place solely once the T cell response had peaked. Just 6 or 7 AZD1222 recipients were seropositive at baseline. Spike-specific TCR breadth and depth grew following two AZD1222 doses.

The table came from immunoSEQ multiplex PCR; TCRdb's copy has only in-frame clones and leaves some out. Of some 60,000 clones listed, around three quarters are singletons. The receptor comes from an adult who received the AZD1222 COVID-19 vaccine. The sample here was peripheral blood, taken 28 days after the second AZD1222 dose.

CDR3 nucleotides: TGCAGCGTGGGACAGGCGAACTATGGCTACACCTTC. This gives the protein CSVGQANYGYTF. This chain links TRBV29-1 with TRBJ1-2; 8 bases agree with TRBD1. This CDR3 region has 12 residues. Germline assignment: CDR1 SQVTM and CDR2 ANQGSEA. V shed 6 bases, J shed 2 bases, and the junction held 2 bases outside the gene matches.